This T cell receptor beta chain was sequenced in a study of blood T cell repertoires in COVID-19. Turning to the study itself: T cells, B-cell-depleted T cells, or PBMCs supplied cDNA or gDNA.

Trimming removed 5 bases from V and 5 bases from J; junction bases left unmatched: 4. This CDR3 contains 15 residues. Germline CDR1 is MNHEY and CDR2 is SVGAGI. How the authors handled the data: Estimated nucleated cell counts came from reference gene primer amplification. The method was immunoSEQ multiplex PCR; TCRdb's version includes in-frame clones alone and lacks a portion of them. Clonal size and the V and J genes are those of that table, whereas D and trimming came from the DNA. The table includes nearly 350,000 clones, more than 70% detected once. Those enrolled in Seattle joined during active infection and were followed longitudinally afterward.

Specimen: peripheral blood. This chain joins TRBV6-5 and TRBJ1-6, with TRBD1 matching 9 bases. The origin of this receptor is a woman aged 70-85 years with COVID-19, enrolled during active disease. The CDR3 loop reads CASSTQGADNSPLHF. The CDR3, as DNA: TGTGCCAGCAGTACACAGGGGGCCGATAATTCACCCCTCCACTTT.